What follows describes a single T cell receptor (beta chain). The antigen is not known. Use of 60 Vbeta and 13 Jbeta primers characterized the PCR. Assay: immunoSEQ multiplex PCR; the TCRdb copy retains only in-frame clones and omits some. The repertoire holds roughly 160,000 clones, with approximately 76% as singletons. Germline values: CDR1 LGHNA, CDR2 YSLEER. Trimming took 1 base from V and 1 from J; bases not matched to a gene: 8. This CDR3 has 17 amino acids. These data originate in a study of cytomegalovirus exposure and HLA in healthy donors. Study-level results: Confirmation in vitro established that a few CMV-associated chains were specific for CMV antigens. Reportedly, fewer N-insertions than the roughly 690-donor mean appeared in an Asian-associated ancestry cluster in a later analysis. Most likely, a cluster of highly shared sequence variants arose as a sequencing artifact.

The V call is TRBV4-3, the J call TRBJ2-3; TRBD2 matches 7 bases. The clonotype was recovered from a man in his fifties or sixties in good health and CMV-seronegative. The sequenced sample was PBMCs. The CDR3 region is CASSQGVLRGGTDTQYF. The CDR3 nucleotides are TGCGCCAGCAGCCAAGGGGTTCTCCGGGGGGGCACAGATACGCAGTATTTT.